Below, one T cell receptor (beta chain) is given with its context. The data were produced by immunoSEQ multiplex PCR, yet TCRdb's version contains in-frame clones alone and is incomplete. This table holds about 140,000 clones, approximately 92% found once. The sample comes from a study of T cell responses to AZD1222 COVID-19 vaccine. This specimen consisted of peripheral blood, obtained 28 days after the second AZD1222 dose. This TCR derives from an adult who received the AZD1222 COVID-19 vaccine.

The CDR3 loop reads CAWSVQRSYGYTF. As DNA, the CDR3 is TGTGCCTGGAGTGTACAGCGGTCCTATGGCTACACCTTC. The rearrangement links TRBV30 to TRBJ1-2; D unresolved. The ends were cut back, 0 bases at V and 4 bases at J, with 9 bases in the middle. Germline V gives CDR1 GTSNPN, CDR2 SVGIG (reference sequence). CDR3 size: 13 residues.